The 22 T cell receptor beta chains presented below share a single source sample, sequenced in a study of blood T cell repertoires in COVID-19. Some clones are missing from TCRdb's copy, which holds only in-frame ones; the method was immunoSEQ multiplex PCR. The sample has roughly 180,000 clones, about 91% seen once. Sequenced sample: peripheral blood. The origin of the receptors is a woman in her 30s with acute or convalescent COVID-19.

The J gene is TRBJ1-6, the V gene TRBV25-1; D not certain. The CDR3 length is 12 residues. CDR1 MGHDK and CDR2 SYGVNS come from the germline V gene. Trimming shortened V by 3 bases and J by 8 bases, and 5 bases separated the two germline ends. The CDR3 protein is CASSDNHSPLHF. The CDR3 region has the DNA TGTGCCAGCAGTGACAATCATTCACCCCTCCACTTT.

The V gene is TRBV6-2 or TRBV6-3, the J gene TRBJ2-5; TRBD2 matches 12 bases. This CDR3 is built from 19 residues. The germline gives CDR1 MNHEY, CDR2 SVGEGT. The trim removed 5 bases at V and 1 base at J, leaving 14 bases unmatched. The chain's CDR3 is CASSLRTSGTLRRQETQYF. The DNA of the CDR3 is TGTGCCAGCAGTCTTAGGACTAGCGGGACCTTACGCCGCCAAGAGACCCAGTACTTC.

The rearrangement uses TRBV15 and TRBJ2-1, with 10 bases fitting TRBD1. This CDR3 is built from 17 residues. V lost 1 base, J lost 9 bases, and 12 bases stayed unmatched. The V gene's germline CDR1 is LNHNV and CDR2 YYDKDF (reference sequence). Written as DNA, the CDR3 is TGTGCCACCAGCAGAGGCCTCGACAGGGGGCGCGGATCTGAGCAGTTCTTC. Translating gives CATSRGLDRGRGSEQFF.

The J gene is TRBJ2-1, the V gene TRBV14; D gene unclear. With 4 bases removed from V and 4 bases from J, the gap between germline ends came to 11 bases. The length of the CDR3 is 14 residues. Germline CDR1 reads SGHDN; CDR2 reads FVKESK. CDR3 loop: CASSPTSVYNEQFF. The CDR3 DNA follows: TGTGCCAGCAGCCCGACCAGCGTGTACAATGAGCAGTTCTTC.

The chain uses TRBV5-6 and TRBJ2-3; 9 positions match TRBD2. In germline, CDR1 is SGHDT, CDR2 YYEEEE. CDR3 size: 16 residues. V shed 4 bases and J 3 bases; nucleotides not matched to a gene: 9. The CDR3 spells CASSLRVSGSTDTQYF. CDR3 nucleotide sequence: TGTGCCAGCAGCCTGAGGGTTAGCGGGAGTACAGATACGCAGTATTTT. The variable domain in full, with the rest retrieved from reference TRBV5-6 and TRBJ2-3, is DAGVTQSPTHLIKTRGQQVTLRCSPKSGHDTVSWYQQALGQGPQFIFQYYEEEERQRGNFPDRFSGHQFPNYSSELNVNALLLGDSALYLCASSLRVSGSTDTQYFGPGTRLTVL.

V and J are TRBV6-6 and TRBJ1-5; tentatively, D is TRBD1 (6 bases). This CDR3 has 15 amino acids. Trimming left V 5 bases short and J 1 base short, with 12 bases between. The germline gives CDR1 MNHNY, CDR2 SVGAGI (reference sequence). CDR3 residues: CASSQTGGSNQPQHF. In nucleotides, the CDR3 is TGTGCCAGCAGTCAGACAGGCGGAAGCAATCAGCCCCAGCATTTT.

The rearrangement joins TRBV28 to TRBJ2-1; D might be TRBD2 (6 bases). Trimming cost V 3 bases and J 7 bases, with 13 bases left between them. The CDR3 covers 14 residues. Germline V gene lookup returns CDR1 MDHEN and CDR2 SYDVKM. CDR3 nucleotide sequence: TGTGCCAGCAGTTTTTCGGGAGCAAAGAATGAGCAGTTCTTC. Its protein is CASSFSGAKNEQFF.

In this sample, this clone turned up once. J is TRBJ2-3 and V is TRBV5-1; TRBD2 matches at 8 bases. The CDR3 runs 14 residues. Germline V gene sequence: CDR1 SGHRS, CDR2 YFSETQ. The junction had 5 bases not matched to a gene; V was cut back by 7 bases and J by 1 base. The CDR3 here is CASVSGLGTDTQYF. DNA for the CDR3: TGCGCCAGCGTGTCGGGACTAGGCACAGATACGCAGTATTTT.

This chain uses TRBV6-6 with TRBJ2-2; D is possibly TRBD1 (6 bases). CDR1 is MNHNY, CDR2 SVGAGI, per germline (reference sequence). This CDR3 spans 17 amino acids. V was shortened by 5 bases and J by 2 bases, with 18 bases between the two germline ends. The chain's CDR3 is CASSQIAGTLNTGELFF. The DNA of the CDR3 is TGTGCCAGCAGTCAAATAGCCGGGACACTTAACACCGGGGAGCTGTTTTTT.

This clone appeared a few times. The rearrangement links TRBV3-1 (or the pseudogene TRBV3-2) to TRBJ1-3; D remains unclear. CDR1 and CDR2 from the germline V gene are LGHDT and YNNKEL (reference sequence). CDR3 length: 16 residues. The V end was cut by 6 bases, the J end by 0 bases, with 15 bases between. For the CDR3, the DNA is TGTGCCAGCAGTCCAAGATGGAGCCGCTCTGGAAACACCATATATTTT. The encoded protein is CASSPRWSRSGNTIYF.

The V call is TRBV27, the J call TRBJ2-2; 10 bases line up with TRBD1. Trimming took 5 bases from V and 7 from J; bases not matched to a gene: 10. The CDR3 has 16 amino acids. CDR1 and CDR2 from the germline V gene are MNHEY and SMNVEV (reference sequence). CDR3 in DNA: TGTGCCAGCAGTCCCCCGGGACAGGGGTACAACGGGGAGCTGTTTTTT. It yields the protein CASSPPGQGYNGELFF.

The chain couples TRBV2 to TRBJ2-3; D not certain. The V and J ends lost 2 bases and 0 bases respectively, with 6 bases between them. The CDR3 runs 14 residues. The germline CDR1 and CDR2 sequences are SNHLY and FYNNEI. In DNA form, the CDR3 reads TGTGCCAGCAGTGAATGGCTGAGCACAGATACGCAGTATTTT. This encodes CASSEWLSTDTQYF.

The CDR3 DNA reads as TGTGCCAGCACCCCCGGGGGTGCCGGGGAGCTGTTTTTT. Amino acids: CASTPGGAGELFF. This sequence joins TRBV7-2 and TRBJ2-2; the D gene is possibly TRBD2 (6 bases). V gave up 7 bases and J gave up 6 bases, with 12 bases separating them. The CDR3 contains 13 residues. CDR1 and CDR2 (germline): SGHTA, FQGNSA. Full variable domain (remainder filled in from reference TRBV7-2 and TRBJ2-2): GAGVSQSPSNKVTEKGKDVELRCDPISGHTALYWYRQSLGQGLEFLIYFQGNSAPDKSGLPSDRFSAERTGGSVSTLTIQRTQQEDSAVYLCASTPGGAGELFFGEGSRLTVL.

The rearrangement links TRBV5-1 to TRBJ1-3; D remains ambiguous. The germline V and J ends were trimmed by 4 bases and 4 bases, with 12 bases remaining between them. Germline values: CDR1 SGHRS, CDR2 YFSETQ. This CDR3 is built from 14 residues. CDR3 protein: CASSLSHSGNTIYF. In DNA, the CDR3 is TGCGCCAGCAGCCTGTCCCACTCAGGAAACACCATATATTTT.

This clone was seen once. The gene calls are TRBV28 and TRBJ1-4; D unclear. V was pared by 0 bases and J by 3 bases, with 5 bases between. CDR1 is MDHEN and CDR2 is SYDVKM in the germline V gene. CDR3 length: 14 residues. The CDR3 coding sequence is TGTGCCAGCAGTTTATGGGCGGCTAATGAAAAACTGTTTTTT. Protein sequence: CASSLWAANEKLFF.

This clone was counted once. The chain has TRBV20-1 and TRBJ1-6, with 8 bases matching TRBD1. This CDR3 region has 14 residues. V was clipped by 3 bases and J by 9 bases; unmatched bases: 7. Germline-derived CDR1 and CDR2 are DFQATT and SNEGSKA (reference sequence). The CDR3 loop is CSASGDRIASPLHF. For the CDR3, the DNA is TGCAGTGCTAGTGGGGACAGGATTGCTTCACCCCTCCACTTT.

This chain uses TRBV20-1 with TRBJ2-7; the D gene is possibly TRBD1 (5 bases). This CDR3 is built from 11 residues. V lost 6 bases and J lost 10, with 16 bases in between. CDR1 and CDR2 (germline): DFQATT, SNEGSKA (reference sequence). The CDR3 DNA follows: TGCAGTGCGCCGACAGCCTTAGGACAGTACTTC. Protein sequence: CSAPTALGQYF.

CDR3 protein: CAGKTGNQPQHF. CDR3 bases: TGTGCCGGAAAGACAGGAAATCAGCCCCAGCATTTT. The rearrangement uses TRBV28 and TRBJ1-5, with a weak D call TRBD1 (6 bases). The CDR3 totals 12 residues. Trimming took off 11 bases at V and 4 bases at J, with 12 bases between the two ends. Germline lookup yields CDR1 MDHEN and CDR2 SYDVKM.

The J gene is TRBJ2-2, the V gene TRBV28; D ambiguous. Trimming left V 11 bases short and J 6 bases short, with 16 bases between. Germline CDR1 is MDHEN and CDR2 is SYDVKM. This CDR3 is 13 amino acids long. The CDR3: CAGSDFGAGELFF. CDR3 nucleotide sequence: TGTGCCGGATCCGACTTCGGAGCCGGGGAGCTGTTTTTT.

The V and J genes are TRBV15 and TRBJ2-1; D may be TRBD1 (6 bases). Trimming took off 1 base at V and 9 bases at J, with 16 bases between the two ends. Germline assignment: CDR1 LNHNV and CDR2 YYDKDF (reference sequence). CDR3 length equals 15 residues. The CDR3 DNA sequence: TGTGCCACCAGCAGAGCAGGGTCAGGGGTCGTTGAGCAGTTCTTC. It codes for CATSRAGSGVVEQFF.

CDR3 residues: CASSLLAGGPLTDTQYF. The CDR3 bases are TGTGCCAGCAGCTTATTGGCGGGAGGGCCACTTACAGATACGCAGTATTTT. This rearrangement joins TRBV7-9 to TRBJ2-3; the match to TRBD2 covers 9 bases. Losses at the gene ends were 2 bases for V and 3 bases for J; bases not matched to a gene: 9. Germline CDR1 is SEHNR and CDR2 is FQNEAQ (reference sequence). This CDR3 has 17 amino acids. Complete variable domain (other parts from reference TRBV7-9 and TRBJ2-3): DTGVSQNPRHKITKRGQNVTFRCDPISEHNRLYWYRQTLGQGPEFLTYFQNEAQLEKSRLLSDRFSAERPKGSFSTLEIQRTEQGDSAMYLCASSLLAGGPLTDTQYFGPGTRLTVL.

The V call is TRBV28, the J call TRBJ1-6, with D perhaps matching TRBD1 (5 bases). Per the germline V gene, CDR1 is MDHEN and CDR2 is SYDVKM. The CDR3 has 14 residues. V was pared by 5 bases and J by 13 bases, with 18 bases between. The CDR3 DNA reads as TGTGCCAGCAGTCCTCCGACAGCCTCCAGGCCCCTCCACTTT. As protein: CASSPPTASRPLHF.